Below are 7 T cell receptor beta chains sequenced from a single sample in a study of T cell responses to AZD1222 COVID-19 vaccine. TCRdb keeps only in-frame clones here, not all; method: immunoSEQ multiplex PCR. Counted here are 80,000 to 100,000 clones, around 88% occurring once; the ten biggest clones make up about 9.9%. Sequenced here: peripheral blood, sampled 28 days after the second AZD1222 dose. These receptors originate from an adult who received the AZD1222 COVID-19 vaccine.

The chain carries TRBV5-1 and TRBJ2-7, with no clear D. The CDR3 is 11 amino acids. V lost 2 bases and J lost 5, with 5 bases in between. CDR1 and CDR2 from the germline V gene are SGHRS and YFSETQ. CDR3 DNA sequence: TGCGCCAGCAGCTTCTCTGACGAGCAGTACTTC. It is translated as CASSFSDEQYF.

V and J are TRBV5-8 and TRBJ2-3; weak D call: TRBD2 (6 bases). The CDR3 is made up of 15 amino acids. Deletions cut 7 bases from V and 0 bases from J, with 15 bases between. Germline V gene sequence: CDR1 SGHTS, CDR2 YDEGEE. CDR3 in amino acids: CASRLGGTSTDTQYF. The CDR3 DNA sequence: TGTGCCAGCCGGTTGGGCGGGACTAGCACAGATACGCAGTATTTT.

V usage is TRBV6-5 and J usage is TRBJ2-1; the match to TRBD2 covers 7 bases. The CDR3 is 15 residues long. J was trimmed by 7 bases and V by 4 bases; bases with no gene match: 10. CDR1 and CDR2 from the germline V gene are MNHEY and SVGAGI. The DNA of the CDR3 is TGTGCCAGCAGTTCGCCGAGTGGGGGGGGGAATGAGCAGTTCTTC. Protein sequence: CASSSPSGGGNEQFF.

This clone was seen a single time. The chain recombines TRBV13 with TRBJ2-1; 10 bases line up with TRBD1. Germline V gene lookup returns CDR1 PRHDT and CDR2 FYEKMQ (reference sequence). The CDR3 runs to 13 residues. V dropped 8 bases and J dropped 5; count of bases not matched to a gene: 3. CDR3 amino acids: CASGTGVNNEQFF. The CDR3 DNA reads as TGTGCCAGCGGGACAGGGGTAAACAATGAGCAGTTCTTC. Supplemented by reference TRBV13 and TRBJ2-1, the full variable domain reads AAGVIQSPRHLIKEKRETATLKCYPIPRHDTVYWYQQGPGQDPQFLISFYEKMQSDKGSIPDRFSAQQFSDYHSELNMSSLELGDSALYFCASGTGVNNEQFFGPGTRLTVL.

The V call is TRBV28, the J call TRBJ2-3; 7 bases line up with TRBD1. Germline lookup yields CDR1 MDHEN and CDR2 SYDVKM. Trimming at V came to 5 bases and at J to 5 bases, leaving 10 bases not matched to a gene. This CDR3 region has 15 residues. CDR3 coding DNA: TGTGCCAGCAGTCAACAGGGGTTTCGGGGAGATACGCAGTATTTT. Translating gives CASSQQGFRGDTQYF.

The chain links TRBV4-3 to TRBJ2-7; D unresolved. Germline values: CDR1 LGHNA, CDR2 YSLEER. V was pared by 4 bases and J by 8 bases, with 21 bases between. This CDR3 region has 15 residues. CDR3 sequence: CASSRQSGPLTQQYF. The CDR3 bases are TGCGCCAGCAGCCGCCAGTCCGGGCCTTTGACCCAGCAGTACTTC.

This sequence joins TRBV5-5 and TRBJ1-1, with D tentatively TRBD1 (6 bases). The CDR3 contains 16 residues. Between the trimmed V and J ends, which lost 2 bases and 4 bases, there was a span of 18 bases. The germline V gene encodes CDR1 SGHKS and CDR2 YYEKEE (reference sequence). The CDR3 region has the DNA TGTGCCAGCAGCTTCAACGATAGGACAGTGAGCACTGAAGCTTTCTTT. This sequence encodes CASSFNDRTVSTEAFF. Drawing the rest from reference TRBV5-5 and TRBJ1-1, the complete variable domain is DAGVTQSPTHLIKTRGQQVTLRCSPISGHKSVSWYQQVLGQGPQFIFQYYEKEERGRGNFPDRFSARQFPNYSSELNVNALLLGDSALYLCASSFNDRTVSTEAFFGQGTRLTVV.